This entry is about one T cell receptor beta chain. What it binds is unknown. The data belong to a study of blood T cells in healthy people across ages. Study outcomes and limitations: Unsorted PBMCs ruled out conclusive naive versus antigen-experienced comparison. Across the age range, TCR beta diversity per million T cells fell in a roughly linear way.

No fewer than 7 million PBMCs went into each sample. A second PCR of roughly 7 to 11 cycles used a sample-barcoded 5' primer and a J-beta primer mix. TCRdb re-derived calls from the 5' RACE reads in MiXCR, one entry per CDR3 protein. Of under 1,000,000 distinct CDR3 sequences listed, roughly 35% were seen once; the top ten hold roughly 13%. The sequencing input was blood. This receptor was identified in a man younger than 35 in good health.

CDR3 in DNA: TGTGCCAGCAGAGCATCTGCTGACTACAATGAGCAGTTCTTC. This encodes CASRASADYNEQFF. This chain connects TRBV28 to TRBJ2-1; unclear D gene. This CDR3 region has 14 residues. CDR1 is MDHEN, CDR2 SYDVKM, per germline. With 6 bases removed from V and 3 bases from J, the gap between germline ends came to 12 bases.